Listed here are 17 T cell receptor beta chains from one sample, sequenced in a study of cytomegalovirus exposure and HLA in healthy donors. This PCR relied on a set of 60 Vbeta primers and 13 Jbeta primers. Sequencing was performed with immunoSEQ multiplex PCR; in TCRdb, only in-frame clones are kept and a portion is missing. The sample holds about 110,000 clones, roughly 78% seen once. Source material: PBMCs. Receptors originate from a woman aged 30 to 39 in good health and CMV-seronegative.

The chain employs TRBV7-2 and TRBJ2-7, with a weak D call TRBD1 (5 bases). This CDR3 contains 16 residues. V was shortened by 1 base and J by 3 bases, with 16 bases between the two germline ends. Germline loops: CDR1 SGHTA, CDR2 FQGNSA. The CDR3 region has the DNA TGTGCCAGCAGCTTAGAACCGCAGGGATCTAGCTACGAGCAGTACTTC. It codes for CASSLEPQGSSYEQYF.

This clone was detected only once. The chain links TRBV28 to TRBJ2-5; 7 bases agree with TRBD1. The germline V gene encodes CDR1 MDHEN and CDR2 SYDVKM. Trimming at V came to 3 bases and at J to 5 bases, leaving 6 bases not matched to a gene. The CDR3 consists of 14 residues. This CDR3 reads CASSLKGAGETQYF. The CDR3 nucleotides read TGTGCCAGCAGTTTGAAGGGGGCAGGCGAGACCCAGTACTTC.

The rearrangement uses TRBV27 and TRBJ1-1; 8 bases fit TRBD1. The ends lost 5 bases at V and 10 bases at J; junction bases unmatched: 6. This CDR3 is built from 12 residues. Looked up from germline, CDR1 is MNHEY and CDR2 is SMNVEV (reference sequence). The CDR3 region is CASSQGAMPAFF. CDR3 coding DNA: TGTGCCAGCAGTCAGGGGGCAATGCCAGCTTTCTTT.

In nucleotides, the CDR3 is TGTGCCAGCAGCCCGGACAGAATGGAGACCCAGTACTTC. It yields the protein CASSPDRMETQYF. This chain links TRBV5-8 with TRBJ2-5; D perhaps matches TRBD1 (6 bases). V dropped 4 bases and J dropped 5 bases, with 12 bases sitting between them. CDR1 and CDR2 (germline): SGHTS, YDEGEE. The CDR3 runs to 13 residues.

V and J are TRBV4-2 and TRBJ2-5, with 14 bases identical to TRBD2. Germline V gene data show CDR1 as LGHNA and CDR2 as YNFKEQ. The CDR3 loop spans 18 amino acids. With V trimmed by 0 bases and J by 6 bases, 9 bases remained unmatched. For the CDR3, the DNA is TGTGCCAGCAGCCAAGATCGCCGACTAGCGGGAGGGCCGCAGACCCAGTACTTC. This sequence encodes CASSQDRRLAGGPQTQYF.

This clone was recorded only once. This chain links TRBV28 with TRBJ2-1; tentatively, D is TRBD2 (5 bases). The V gene lost 4 bases and the J gene lost 0 bases, with 13 bases spanning the gap. Germline V gene lookup returns CDR1 MDHEN and CDR2 SYDVKM. The CDR3 has 16 amino acids. The CDR3 region has the DNA TGTGCCAGCAGTTCCCAGGACGGGATCTCCTACAATGAGCAGTTCTTC. Protein product: CASSSQDGISYNEQFF.

This clone was recorded a few times. The J gene is TRBJ2-3, the V gene TRBV19, with TRBD2 matching 7 bases. CDR1 and CDR2 (germline): LNHDA, SQIVND (reference sequence). CDR3 length: 14 residues. V was pared by 9 bases and J by 6 bases, with 12 bases of the junction left unmatched. The DNA of the CDR3 is TGTGCCAGCACCCTGGCGGGGGATAAGGATACGCAGTATTTT. Its protein product is CASTLAGDKDTQYF.

The chain has TRBV4-1 and TRBJ2-1; 7 positions agree with TRBD2. This CDR3 spans 16 amino acids. Germline V gene lookup returns CDR1 MGHRA and CDR2 YSYEKL. V lost 5 bases to trimming and J lost 0 bases; unmatched junction nucleotides: 7. The CDR3 bases are TGCGCCAGCAGCGGAACTAGCGAGAGCTCCTACAATGAGCAGTTCTTC. It codes for CASSGTSESSYNEQFF.

The chain employs TRBV7-6 and TRBJ2-5; the D gene is possibly TRBD1 (6 bases). V lost 7 bases, J lost 7 bases, and 10 bases lay in between. This CDR3 comprises 11 residues. CDR1 is SGHVS, CDR2 FNYEAQ, per germline. The CDR3 spells CASTTGSTQYF. In DNA form, the CDR3 reads TGTGCCAGCACCACAGGGTCGACCCAGTACTTC.

The V gene is TRBV4-3, the J gene TRBJ1-4, with D possibly matching TRBD1 (6 bases). CDR1 is LGHNA, CDR2 YSLEER, per germline. This CDR3 is built from 15 residues. Between the trimmed V and J ends, which lost 3 bases and 7 bases, there was a span of 15 bases. CDR3 DNA: TGCGCCAGCAGCCATTTCCGAGGGGGGGGTGAAAAACTGTTTTTT. This gives the protein CASSHFRGGGEKLFF.

The rearrangement uses TRBV7-3 and TRBJ2-1; the match to TRBD1 covers 7 bases. CDR1 SGHTA and CDR2 FQGTGA come from the germline V gene. The CDR3 has 14 residues. Trimming removed 0 bases from V and 4 bases from J; junction bases left unmatched: 0. CDR3 in amino acids: CASSLTQGYNEQFF. The DNA for the CDR3 is TGTGCCAGCAGCTTAACACAGGGGTACAATGAGCAGTTCTTC.

This sequence joins TRBV6-6 and TRBJ1-1; D is ambiguous. Trimming cost V 8 bases and J 2 bases, with 6 bases left between them. Germline CDR1 MNHNY, CDR2 SVGAGI (reference sequence). The CDR3 loop spans 11 amino acids. The CDR3 reads CASGENTEAFF. The DNA for the CDR3 is TGTGCCAGCGGAGAAAACACTGAAGCTTTCTTT.

The table lists this clone with a count of one. The V and J genes are TRBV9 and TRBJ2-3, with TRBD2 matching 11 bases. The CDR3 is 15 residues long. V was pared by 4 bases and J by 6 bases, with 7 bases of the junction left unmatched. Germline CDR1 is SGDLS and CDR2 is YYNGEE. The CDR3 DNA is TGTGCCAGCAGCCCCCGGCGACTAGCGGGGGATACGCAGTATTTT. This translates into CASSPRRLAGDTQYF.

This chain joins TRBV7-9 and TRBJ1-2; possible D gene TRBD1, 6 bases. V lost 5 bases and J 7 bases, leaving 14 bases between the germline ends. In germline, CDR1 is SEHNR, CDR2 FQNEAQ (reference sequence). CDR3 length equals 13 residues. CDR3 coding DNA: TGTGCCAGCAGCCCGATGGGGGCGCGTGGCTACACCTTC. It yields the protein CASSPMGARGYTF.

The V and J genes are TRBV20-1 and TRBJ2-7; D call uncertain. Trimming took off 6 bases at V and 5 bases at J, with 11 bases between the two ends. CDR3 length: 11 amino acids. CDR1 is DFQATT, CDR2 SNEGSKA, per germline (reference sequence). CDR3 sequence reads: CSASEVHEQYF. DNA of the CDR3: TGCAGTGCCTCCGAGGTCCACGAGCAGTACTTC.

The sample holds a few counts of this clone. This rearrangement joins TRBV6-5 to TRBJ2-7; the match to TRBD1 covers 9 bases. The germline V gene has CDR1 MNHEY and CDR2 SVGAGI. CDR3 length: 15 residues. With 2 bases clipped from V and 7 bases from J, the junction kept 9 bases outside the gene matches. The CDR3 DNA follows: TGTGCCAGCAGTTACGTTGGGACAGGGAATAAGGAGCAGTACTTC. Its protein product is CASSYVGTGNKEQYF.

This chain links TRBV7-2 with TRBJ1-2; 8 nucleotides agree with TRBD1. The CDR3 runs 13 residues. From germline, CDR1 is SGHTA and CDR2 FQGNSA. The junction had 4 bases not matched to a gene; V was cut back by 5 bases and J by 5 bases. Here the CDR3 reads CASSLDRGYGYTF. The CDR3 nucleotides are TGTGCCAGCAGCCTAGACAGGGGTTATGGCTACACCTTC.